This TCR beta chain was sequenced during a study of shared clonotypes between healthy human individuals. This clone was counted a few times. Its target is not known. The data were produced by immunoSEQ multiplex PCR, yet TCRdb's version contains in-frame clones alone and is incomplete. The sample has 950,000 to 1,200,000 clones; roughly 80% are singletons. Study results and caveats: In contrast to clonotypes shared by all four donors, non-shared clonotypes had lower generation probabilities.

V lost 5 bases to trimming and J lost 11 bases; unmatched junction nucleotides: 7. This CDR3 is built from 11 residues. The V gene's germline CDR1 is GTSNPN and CDR2 SVGIG (reference sequence). Material for sequencing was memory CD4+ T cells from PBMCs. The subset is: CD45RA-negative fraction. The receptor was isolated from a man between 18 and 35 years old in good health. Some clones in this sample may be carry-over from other donors' samples. V and J are TRBV30 and TRBJ1-1; TRBD1 agrees at 8 bases. The CDR3 is CAWGRDRPAFF. CDR3 bases: TGTGCCTGGGGACGGGACAGGCCCGCTTTCTTT.